This paragraph covers one TCR beta chain sequence. Its antigen has not been determined. No quality values exist for individual bases; no much larger clone is one base distant. There are 15 amino acids in the CDR3, from cysteine to phenylalanine inclusive. Here the CDR3 DNA is all that survives: 45 bases in frame from base 1. From V the trimming removes 1 base and from J it removes 1 base, while the gene matches leave 2 bases of the junction unaccounted for. The germline V gene (reference sequence) gives CDR1 as LGHDT and CDR2 as YNNKEL. TCRbeta repertoires were sequenced from genomic DNA with the immunoSEQ hsTCRB assay version 4 in survey mode. Genomic DNA was diluted to approximately 11 ng/uL, and up to 1 ug per sample was used for TCRbeta sequencing. In the authors' own workflow: TCRbeta data analysis was done in ImmunoSeq Analyzer 3.0, and diversity was calculated on productive nucleotide rearrangements. Lower-bound TCR diversity was estimated with the improved Chao index, and clonality with the Gini coefficient using the Immunarch R package. Different nucleotide rearrangements encoding the same CDR3beta amino acid sequence were treated as distinct clonotypes. Differential abundance analysis identified TCRbeta sequences significantly enriched in antigen-responding cells relative to anti-CD3/anti-CD28-activated cells. Using predicted peptide-MHC specificity as the basis, GLIPH2 grouped TCRs into clusters, both for each participant individually and for the merged data sets that combined participants. In its TCRdb copy, this immuneACCESS table keeps in-frame sequences only and misses some clones. Where compared with another copy, unresolved V genes explain less than half of these, and the others have no known cause. The V and J calls and the clone size are those of that table, but D and trimming were determined from the DNA. The sample profile shows over 35,000 clones; more than 70% of them were found once. The top ten clones comprise just over 1% of the sample.

This sample was included in a study of persistence of HIV-infected CD4 T cells (TCRdb year 2020). As for the study more broadly: The median time the participants had spent on suppressive ART was 7 to 9 years. Cross-participant TCR cluster analysis included about eight participants for CMV and 6 or 7 participants for Gag. The study isolated CMV- and HIV-1 Gag-responding CD4+ T cells from ART-treated individuals to examine antigen-driven clonal expansion of HIV-1-infected cells. Peripheral blood samples of up to 180 mL were obtained at multiple time points, with the exception of two participants, for whom leukapheresis was performed at a single time point. The clonality of all cells in each sorted population was measured by TCRbeta sequencing, and the clonality of infected cells was measured by proviral sequencing. Anti-CD3/anti-CD28 stimulation activated a higher proportion of cells, with a lower memory fraction, than antigen stimulation. General findings and caveats noted by the study authors: Only a small number of individuals took part in the study, and only a limited range of antigens was tested. TCRbeta richness in CMV- and Gag-responding cells was significantly lower than in anti-CD3/anti-CD28-responding cells; CMV-responding cells had higher oligoclonality than CD3/CD28-stimulated and Gag-responding cells. Because the TCR analyses were done in bulk, restricting them to just the rare CMV-responding cells that actually carried HIV-1 proviruses was not possible. TCR oligoclonality correlated with proviral oligoclonality within the same sorted populations. Antigen-responding cells were enriched for expanded CDR3beta sequences that were degenerate, which suggests that CD4+ responses to CMV and Gag underwent convergent selection.

Per the publication, the treatment or condition label means: suppressive antiretroviral therapy. As a nonspecific positive control representing the CD4+ T cell repertoire, the cells were stimulated with anti-CD3/anti-CD28 magnetic beads. Responding CD4+ T cells were sorted by upregulation of both CD40 ligand and CD69. HIV-1-infected adults in whom suppressive ART had been started during chronic infection were enrolled as participants. For at least 4 years, participants had undetectable plasma HIV-1 RNA, below 50 copies/mL. To be included, participants needed a CD4+ T cell count above 400 cells/uL and a positive CMV serology. Before stimulation, PBMCs were isolated using density centrifugation and depleted of CD8+ T cells. For approximately 17 hours, CD8-depleted PBMCs were stimulated with anti-CD28/CD49d costimulation, a CD40-blocking antibody, and enfuvirtide, which was added to prevent new infections. Cell sorting was performed on a Beckman Coulter MoFlo Legacy or XDP sorter, and dead cells were excluded with propidium iodide. Genomic DNA was extracted with the QIAamp DNA Mini Kit for samples above one million cells, otherwise with the Quick-DNA Microprep Kit.

The chain is made from TRBV3-1 (or the pseudogene TRBV3-2) and TRBJ1-1, with 8 central nucleotides matching TRBD1. The starting material was CD4+ T cells sorted from PBMCs after 18-hour stimulation, obtained from a patient who received antiretroviral therapy. The sample's cell subset or site label, decoded: CD40L+CD69+ CD4 T cells responding to anti-CD3/anti-CD28 beads, representing the overall repertoire. The sequence came from an adult man with HIV who was CMV-seropositive. The CDR3 region reads CASSQGDRGNTEAFF. The DNA sequence reads TGTGCCAGCAGCCAAGGAGACAGGGGGAACACTGAAGCTTTCTTT.